The 5 T cell receptor beta chains given below trace back to one sample, sequenced in a study of blood T cell repertoires in COVID-19. Clones were sequenced by immunoSEQ multiplex PCR, and TCRdb holds only the in-frame ones, with some missing. The table shows around 100,000 clones, with about 85% occurring only once. Sequenced input: peripheral blood. These receptors were taken from a man aged 35-49 years with acute or convalescent COVID-19.

The chain uses TRBV2 and TRBJ2-3; 7 bases line up with TRBD1. The junction had 12 bases not matched to a gene; V was cut back by 4 bases and J by 5 bases. Germline lookup yields CDR1 SNHLY and CDR2 FYNNEI. This CDR3 spans 16 amino acids. The CDR3 sequence: CASSGGTGDGGDTQYF. The CDR3 DNA reads as TGTGCCAGCAGTGGGGGTACAGGGGATGGTGGAGATACGCAGTATTTT.

The rearrangement uses TRBV4-1 and TRBJ2-7; 9 nucleotides match TRBD1. Looked up from germline, CDR1 is MGHRA and CDR2 is YSYEKL. This CDR3 is 15 amino acids long. V lost 4 bases to trimming and J lost 3 bases; unmatched junction nucleotides: 7. CDR3 loop: CASSPGQGLDYEQYF. The CDR3 coding sequence is TGCGCCAGCAGCCCAGGACAGGGGCTTGACTACGAGCAGTACTTC.

Regarding this clone: The identical CDR3 is also encoded by other nucleotide sequences in the sample. In nucleotides, the CDR3 is TGCGCCAGCAGCTTGCCTAGCGGGGGGTCCACAGATACGCAGTATTTT. Amino acids: CASSLPSGGSTDTQYF. The genes are TRBV5-1 and TRBJ2-3, with 11 positions matching TRBD2. With 1 base clipped from V and 2 bases from J, the junction kept 3 bases outside the gene matches. The CDR3 has 16 residues. Germline CDR1 is SGHRS and CDR2 is YFSETQ.

The chain couples TRBV6-2 or TRBV6-3 to TRBJ2-7, with TRBD1 matching 8 bases. The CDR3 is 14 residues long. V lost 6 bases, J lost 2 bases, and 6 bases stayed unmatched. The germline gives CDR1 MNHEY, CDR2 SVGEGT. The CDR3: CASSGQGVPYEQYF. The CDR3 DNA is TGTGCCAGCAGCGGACAGGGTGTCCCCTACGAGCAGTACTTC.

The table lists this clone with a few counts. V and J are TRBV7-2 and TRBJ2-5; D may be TRBD1 (5 bases). The CDR3 contains 16 residues. Germline assignment: CDR1 SGHTA and CDR2 FQGNSA. V was clipped by 5 bases and J by 1 base, with 17 bases between them. The CDR3 DNA reads as TGTGCCAGCAGCCTAGGCCCGCAGGGCAGCCAAGAGACCCAGTACTTC. It codes for CASSLGPQGSQETQYF.